In this sample, the clone carrying this TCR beta chain turned up a few times. Its cognate antigen is unknown. This entry comes from a study of regulatory T cells in long-lasting Graves disease. The time point: newly diagnosed GD, antithyroid drugs for less than 3 months. PBMCs were the source of the RNA used for TCR sequencing. As collected, the peripheral blood samples measured roughly 10 milliliters each and went into EDTA tubes. Study-level results: Persistent-disease Graves' patients showed less TCR diversity than new cases.

CDR3-region Arm-PCR and iRepertoire HTBI primers produced the TCR beta libraries. TCRdb re-derived calls from the multiplex PCR reads in MiXCR, one entry per CDR3 protein. The repertoire has roughly 510,000 distinct CDR3 sequences, about 16% of them found once; the top ten carry around 13%. The germline V and J ends were trimmed by 4 bases and 0 bases, with 14 bases remaining between them. The CDR3 has 16 residues. The germline CDR1 and CDR2 sequences are MGHRA and YSYEKL. Separately, the same data were catalogued under a study of T cells in Graves' hyperthyroidism and ophthalmopathy. As reported in that work: Blood held most thyroid clonotypes expanded above 0.001 frequency.

The source material was peripheral blood mononuclear cells (PBMCs), sampled at new diagnosis, from a patient treated with antithyroid drugs. The clonotype comes from a man between 18 and 29 years old with Graves disease. J is TRBJ2-3 and V is TRBV4-1, with D perhaps matching TRBD2 (6 bases). The CDR3 DNA reads TGCGCCAGCAGCCCGACCCCTAGCGCCAGCACAGATACGCAGTATTTT. It specifies CASSPTPSASTDTQYF.